This T cell receptor beta chain was obtained from a study of monozygotic twins with inflammatory bowel disease. From germline, CDR1 is SGHAT and CDR2 FQNNGV. The CDR3 spans 12 residues. Using eight separate reactions per sample, the authors generated cDNA. TCRdb re-called the 5' RACE reads; one entry per CDR3 protein, DNA not given. The sample has 300,000 to 400,000 distinct CDR3 sequences; the top ten hold under 2.5%. The sequence derives from a human donor with ulcerative colitis or Crohn's disease, or a healthy co-twin of an affected twin (not recorded which). Material: blood. This chain uses TRBV11-2 with TRBJ1-1; the D call from TCRdb, TRBD1, cannot be confirmed without DNA. CDR3 sequence reads: CASSLNRGEAFF.